These T cell receptor beta chains were read from a single sample in a study of T cells in Graves' hyperthyroidism and ophthalmopathy. A single record per CDR3 protein comes from TCRdb applying MiXCR to the multiplex PCR reads. The profile shows about 130,000 distinct CDR3 sequences, approximately 20% of them singletons. Sequencing was carried out using blood. The receptor source for this set is a woman between 45 and 65 years old with Graves' hyperthyroidism that later progressed to Graves' ophthalmopathy. The CDR3 runs from the conserved cysteine through the conserved F or W. Fields, in order: clone size, J gene, V gene, D gene, CDR3 protein, CDR3 DNA. The D gene is left open where the match is weak. Expanded clones are given a class, and other clones once, few, many or no size at all.

size: -; J: TRBJ1-2; V: TRBV19; D: TRBD1; CDR3: CAANKGANYGYTF; DNA: TGTGCCGCCAATAAGGGGGCGAACTATGGCTACACCTTC
size: -; J: TRBJ2-5; V: TRBV28; D: TRBD2; CDR3: CASSLLRGGPFGETQYF; DNA: TGTGCCAGCAGTTTATTGAGGGGAGGGCCTTTTGGAGAGACCCAGTACTTC
size: many; J: TRBJ1-1; V: TRBV2; D: TRBD1; CDR3: CASSEGQGLIAAFF; DNA: TGTGCCAGCAGTGAGGGACAGGGATTGATTGCGGCTTTCTTT
size: -; J: TRBJ1-2; V: TRBV28; D: TRBD1; CDR3: CASSLATGPRIPGYTF; DNA: TGTGCCAGCAGTTTGGCGACAGGGCCTCGTATTCCTGGCTACACCTTC
size: -; J: TRBJ2-1; V: TRBV7-9; D: TRBD1; CDR3: CASSPGQPNRDEQFF; DNA: TGTGCCAGCAGCCCGGGACAGCCCAATCGCGATGAGCAGTTCTTC
size: few; J: TRBJ1-4; V: TRBV29-1; D: -; CDR3: CSVLDEKLFF; DNA: TGCAGCGTTTTAGATGAAAAACTGTTTTTT
size: -; J: TRBJ1-2; V: TRBV12-3/TRBV12-4; D: -; CDR3: CASSFFRGDSGYTF; DNA: TGTGCCAGCAGTTTCTTTAGGGGGGATAGTGGCTACACCTTC
size: many; J: TRBJ1-4; V: TRBV29-1; D: TRBD1; CDR3: CSARQGNGATNEKLFF; DNA: TGCAGCGCCCGACAGGGTAACGGAGCAACTAATGAAAAACTGTTTTTT
size: many; J: TRBJ1-1; V: TRBV30; D: -; CDR3: CAWSAPGTAAEAFF; DNA: TGTGCCTGGAGCGCCCCGGGAACAGCCGCTGAAGCTTTCTTT
size: -; J: TRBJ2-7; V: TRBV9; D: -; CDR3: CASSVGPASYEQYF; DNA: TGTGCCAGCAGCGTAGGGCCAGCCTCCTACGAGCAGTACTTC
size: many; J: TRBJ2-3; V: TRBV7-8; D: TRBD2; CDR3: CASSQRGLAVTDTQYF; DNA: TGTGCCAGCAGCCAAAGAGGACTAGCGGTCACAGATACGCAGTATTTT
size: many; J: TRBJ1-5; V: TRBV28; D: TRBD1; CDR3: CATIWTGEQPQHF; DNA: TGTGCCACCATTTGGACAGGGGAACAGCCCCAGCATTTT
size: -; J: TRBJ2-1; V: TRBV20-1; D: -; CDR3: CSARLGSGSYNEQFF; DNA: TGCAGTGCTAGACTTGGTAGCGGTTCCTACAATGAGCAGTTCTTC
size: many; J: TRBJ2-7; V: TRBV12-3/TRBV12-4; D: TRBD2; CDR3: CASSSLAGELKPYEQYF; DNA: TGTGCCAGCAGCTCTCTAGCGGGAGAACTGAAGCCCTACGAGCAGTACTTC
size: many; J: TRBJ2-1; V: TRBV11-2; D: -; CDR3: CASSPQGTSVSSYNEQFF; DNA: TGTGCCAGCAGCCCCCAAGGGACTTCAGTGAGCTCCTACAATGAGCAGTTCTTC
size: -; J: TRBJ1-4; V: TRBV20-1; D: -; CDR3: CSALSGGPRGEKLFF; DNA: TGCAGTGCTCTCAGTGGGGGGCCGCGGGGAGAAAAACTGTTTTTT
size: many; J: TRBJ2-7; V: TRBV7-2; D: TRBD2; CDR3: CASSQTSGYSEQYF; DNA: TGTGCCAGCAGTCAAACTAGCGGGTATTCCGAGCAGTACTTC